This passage covers 23 T cell receptor beta chains from one sample sequenced in a study of blood T cell repertoires in COVID-19. Libraries were prepared by immunoSEQ multiplex PCR; TCRdb keeps only in-frame clonotypes and omits some of them. The sample has 300,000 to 400,000 clones, around nine tenths seen once. The sequencing sample was made of PBMCs or T cells enriched from blood (not recorded which). These receptors all come from a young woman with acute COVID-19.

The CDR3 coding sequence is TGTGCCAGCAGCTTAGTCCGCGGGGATCAGCCCCAGCATTTT. Protein: CASSLVRGDQPQHF. The chain has TRBV7-2 and TRBJ1-5; no firm D call. V shed 1 base and J shed 5 bases, with 9 bases lying between them. The germline V gene encodes CDR1 SGHTA and CDR2 FQGNSA. This CDR3 spans 14 amino acids.

This chain uses TRBV6-4 with TRBJ1-1; possible D gene TRBD1, 5 bases. This CDR3 region has 12 residues. Per the germline V gene, CDR1 is MRHNA and CDR2 is SNTAGT. V lost 11 bases, J lost 6 bases, and 16 bases lay in between. The CDR3: CAAGGVVAEAFF. CDR3 coding DNA: TGTGCCGCGGGAGGGGTCGTGGCTGAAGCTTTCTTT.

The V gene is TRBV27, the J gene TRBJ2-7, with 7 bases that match TRBD1. Germline V CDR1 and CDR2: MNHEY, SMNVEV (reference sequence). V gave up 5 bases and J gave up 2 bases; unmatched junction bases: 9. The CDR3 length is 15 residues. The CDR3 DNA sequence: TGTGCCAGCAGTATCCTCGGACAGGCCCCCTACGAGCAGTACTTC. Its protein is CASSILGQAPYEQYF.

This chain joins TRBV5-1 and TRBJ1-3; no clear D gene. CDR1 and CDR2 from the germline V gene are SGHRS and YFSETQ. V lost 0 bases to trimming and J lost 0 bases, with 10 bases between them. The CDR3 spans 16 residues. DNA of the CDR3: TGCGCCAGCAGCTTGGAGGCACGAGGCTCTGGAAACACCATATATTTT. Amino acids: CASSLEARGSGNTIYF.

The gene calls are TRBV10-2 and TRBJ1-1, with a weak D call TRBD1 (5 bases). The CDR3 covers 12 residues. V was trimmed by 6 bases and J by 4 bases, leaving 9 bases between them. Germline loops: CDR1 WSHSY, CDR2 SAAADI. In nucleotides, the CDR3 is TGCGCCAGCAGGGGGCTGGGCACTGAAGCTTTCTTT. Translation: CASRGLGTEAFF.

The genes are TRBV24-1 and TRBJ2-3; tentatively, D is TRBD1 (6 bases). Trimming took off 2 bases at V and 4 bases at J, with 12 bases between the two ends. The CDR3 has 15 residues. Germline V gene lookup returns CDR1 KGHDR and CDR2 SFDVKD. The DNA of the CDR3 is TGTGCCACCAGTGATTCCCCTGCAGGGGCAGATACGCAGTATTTT. It is translated as CATSDSPAGADTQYF.

This clone was seen a handful of times. CDR3 region: CASRTGGRDTQYF. CDR3 DNA: TGTGCCAGCAGGACGGGGGGGCGTGATACGCAGTATTTT. The chain recombines TRBV5-6 with TRBJ2-3; 8 bases agree with TRBD2. V was clipped by 5 bases and J by 6 bases; unmatched bases: 5. CDR3 length: 13 amino acids. Germline V lookup: CDR1 SGHDT, CDR2 YYEEEE.

This chain joins TRBV15 and TRBJ2-7; weak D call: TRBD2 (6 bases). V was cut by 0 bases and J by 0 bases, with 15 bases left in between. Germline lookup yields CDR1 LNHNV and CDR2 YYDKDF (reference sequence). The CDR3 consists of 17 residues. The CDR3 loop is CATSRDQGWRGSYEQYF. The CDR3, as DNA: TGTGCCACCAGCAGAGATCAGGGTTGGAGGGGCTCCTACGAGCAGTACTTC.

CDR3 protein: CATSRDPPTVTNSPLHF. The CDR3 nucleotides read TGTGCCACCAGCAGAGATCCACCGACAGTTACTAATTCACCCCTCCACTTT. The chain joins TRBV15 to TRBJ1-6, with a weak D call TRBD1 (5 bases). Trimming pared 0 bases from V and 6 bases from J, leaving 15 bases between. Germline CDR1 reads LNHNV; CDR2 reads YYDKDF (reference sequence). This CDR3 is 17 amino acids long.

The rearrangement uses TRBV6-5 and TRBJ1-2, with a tentative D call TRBD1 (6 bases). Trimming removed 0 bases at V and 5 bases at J, with 13 bases between. The CDR3 has 15 amino acids. From germline, CDR1 is MNHEY and CDR2 SVGAGI. For the CDR3, the DNA is TGTGCCAGCAGTTACTCAGGGGGGGCCGCTTATGGCTACACCTTC. Residues: CASSYSGGAAYGYTF.

The chain carries TRBV27 and TRBJ2-7, with 7 bases lining up with TRBD1. The CDR3 has 17 amino acids. Germline lookup yields CDR1 MNHEY and CDR2 SMNVEV (reference sequence). V was pared by 5 bases and J by 1 base, with 14 bases of the junction left unmatched. The chain's CDR3 is CASSPQRTGTRSYEQYF. The CDR3 nucleotides read TGTGCCAGCAGTCCCCAACGGACAGGTACCCGTTCCTACGAGCAGTACTTC.

This chain links TRBV6-5 with TRBJ1-5; maybe TRBD1 (5 bases). V dropped 0 bases and J dropped 15 bases, with 15 bases sitting between them. CDR3 length equals 13 residues. CDR1 and CDR2 (germline): MNHEY, SVGAGI. Here the CDR3 reads CASSYSGDSLWHF. Here the CDR3 DNA reads TGTGCCAGCAGTTACTCGGGGGACTCGCTCTGGCATTTT.

The rearrangement joins TRBV6-5 to TRBJ2-3; no clear D gene. V was pared by 7 bases and J by 4 bases, with 15 bases between. The germline V gene has CDR1 MNHEY and CDR2 SVGAGI. The CDR3 length is 14 residues. The CDR3 bases are TGTGCCAGCATTAAGACATCGTTCTCAGATACGCAGTATTTT. Its protein product is CASIKTSFSDTQYF.

This clone was seen a single time. This rearrangement joins TRBV24-1 to TRBJ2-2, with 8 nucleotides matching TRBD1. CDR3 length: 16 residues. The junction had 1 base not matched to a gene; V was cut back by 0 bases and J by 2 bases. Germline V lookup: CDR1 KGHDR, CDR2 SFDVKD. The chain's CDR3 is CATSDLGQGNTGELFF. CDR3 DNA sequence: TGTGCCACCAGTGATTTGGGACAGGGCAACACCGGGGAGCTGTTTTTT.

The chain joins TRBV7-2 to TRBJ2-7; 8 nucleotides align to TRBD1. With 5 bases clipped from V and 4 bases from J, the junction kept 7 bases outside the gene matches. Germline CDR1 reads SGHTA; CDR2 reads FQGNSA. This CDR3 is 14 amino acids long. The CDR3 loop is CASSPRRTGYEQYF. For the CDR3, the DNA is TGTGCCAGCAGCCCGCGACGGACAGGGTACGAGCAGTACTTC.

The V gene is TRBV10-3, the J gene TRBJ1-4; TRBD1 matches 8 bases. The V gene's germline CDR1 is ENHRY and CDR2 SYGVKD. Trimming at V came to 6 bases and at J to 5 bases, leaving 8 bases not matched to a gene. The CDR3 sequence is 15 residues long. CDR3 nucleotides: TGTGCCATCAGGCCCGGGGACAGGCCAAATGAAAAACTGTTTTTT. The encoded protein is CAIRPGDRPNEKLFF.

V and J are TRBV10-3 and TRBJ1-4, with 7 bases matching TRBD1. Germline trimming cut 6 bases from V and 5 bases from J; bases unmatched to any gene: 6. Germline V gene data show CDR1 as ENHRY and CDR2 as SYGVKD. The CDR3 length is 14 residues. CDR3 sequence: CAIRPGTANEKLFF. In DNA, the CDR3 is TGTGCCATCAGACCCGGGACAGCAAATGAAAAACTGTTTTTT.

This chain connects TRBV5-5 to TRBJ2-7; unclear D gene. This CDR3 has 14 amino acids. The germline CDR1 and CDR2 sequences are SGHKS and YYEKEE (reference sequence). Trimming removed 0 bases at V and 3 bases at J, with 10 bases between. CDR3 in amino acids: CASSLGAGIYEQYF. In DNA, the CDR3 is TGTGCCAGCAGCTTGGGCGCAGGAATCTACGAGCAGTACTTC.

The CDR3 DNA reads TGTGCCAGCAGCTTATTCTCGGGACAGGGGAATGAAAAACTGTTTTTT. Translation gives CASSLFSGQGNEKLFF. The chain combines TRBV7-2 with TRBJ1-4; the match to TRBD1 covers 10 bases. J gave up 5 bases and V 2 bases, and 5 bases lay outside the gene matches. The CDR3 is made up of 16 amino acids. Looked up from germline, CDR1 is SGHTA and CDR2 is FQGNSA. Looking up the rest from reference TRBV7-2 and TRBJ1-4 gives the full variable domain: GAGVSQSPSNKVTEKGKDVELRCDPISGHTALYWYRQSLGQGLEFLIYFQGNSAPDKSGLPSDRFSAERTGGSVSTLTIQRTQQEDSAVYLCASSLFSGQGNEKLFFGSGTQLSVL.

The chain is built from TRBV15 and TRBJ1-2; D is perhaps TRBD1 (6 bases). This CDR3 spans 15 amino acids. From germline, CDR1 is LNHNV and CDR2 YYDKDF (reference sequence). V gave up 0 bases and J gave up 7 bases, with 15 bases separating them. CDR3 sequence reads: CATSRDLGGGGGYTF. Here the CDR3 DNA reads TGTGCCACCAGCAGAGATTTGGGAGGGGGAGGTGGCTACACCTTC.

The rearrangement joins TRBV6-5 to TRBJ1-5; no reliable D call. The V and J ends lost 4 bases and 6 bases respectively, with 10 bases between them. Germline CDR1 is MNHEY and CDR2 is SVGAGI. The CDR3 extends over 13 amino acids. CDR3 sequence (DNA): TGTGCCAGCAGTTTTCGGGAGGGTCAGCCCCAGCATTTT. This codes for CASSFREGQPQHF.

V and J are TRBV2 and TRBJ2-7; 7 bases match TRBD1. Germline assignment: CDR1 SNHLY and CDR2 FYNNEI. CDR3 size: 14 residues. V gave up 6 bases and J gave up 0 bases; unmatched junction bases: 5. This CDR3 reads CASRYRGSSYEQYF. The CDR3 nucleotides read TGTGCCAGCAGATACAGGGGCAGCTCCTACGAGCAGTACTTC.

Note on this clone: The same CDR3 arises from other DNA sequences in this sample as well. V gene TRBV5-1 combines with J gene TRBJ2-7; the match to TRBD1 covers 10 bases. The V segment lost 2 bases and the J segment 1 base; nucleotides outside the gene matches: 6. CDR1 is SGHRS and CDR2 is YFSETQ in the germline V gene. The length of the CDR3 is 16 residues. CDR3 region: CASSLGPGQGSYEQYF. CDR3 DNA: TGCGCCAGCAGCTTAGGCCCGGGACAGGGGTCCTACGAGCAGTACTTC.